These 27 T cell receptor beta chains originate from one sample sequenced in a study of CD8 T cells in ankylosing spondylitis. Findings and caveats of the study: Within ankylosing spondylitis blood, a TCR beta motif made up of seven or eight highly homologous variants appeared to be characteristic.

Antigen specificity for these receptors is unknown. TCRdb used MiXCR to reprocess the 5' RACE reads, holding one entry per CDR3 protein. Of 200,000 to 250,000 distinct CDR3 sequences in the sample, approximately 20% were seen once. Specimen: blood, either unsorted or a sorted T cell fraction (not recorded which). The receptors were gathered from a male donor with ankylosing spondylitis.

A few counts support this clonotype. The CDR3 is CASSLRGKGAIQETQYF. The CDR3 nucleotides are TGTGCCAGCAGTTTGCGGGGAAAGGGGGCTATCCAAGAGACCCAGTACTTC. The chain links TRBV28 to TRBJ2-5; weak D call: TRBD1 (7 bases). The CDR3 consists of 17 residues. Germline V gene data show CDR1 as MDHEN and CDR2 as SYDVKM. Trimming stripped 3 bases from V and 1 base from J, with 18 bases between.

The rearrangement uses TRBV5-6 and TRBJ2-7; D is unresolved. V was cut by 6 bases and J by 1 base, with 11 bases left in between. The CDR3 runs to 13 residues. Germline CDR1 and CDR2: SGHDT and YYEEEE. The CDR3 loop is CASTRLGSYEQYF. The DNA of the CDR3 is TGTGCCAGCACCCGCTTAGGTTCCTACGAGCAGTACTTC.

This clonotype showed up many times. The chain couples TRBV7-6 to TRBJ1-1; unclear D gene. Trimming took 1 base from V and 1 from J, leaving 4 bases between them. The germline V gene has CDR1 SGHVS and CDR2 FNYEAQ. CDR3 length equals 13 residues. CDR3 DNA: TGTGCCAGCAGCTTAGAGAAGAACACTGAAGCTTTCTTT. Translated: CASSLEKNTEAFF.

This clonotype appeared a few times. The V gene is TRBV7-9, the J gene TRBJ1-1; D not certain. Trimming left V 5 bases short and J 5 bases short, with 12 bases between. CDR1 and CDR2 from the germline V gene are SEHNR and FQNEAQ (reference sequence). This CDR3 comprises 13 residues. CDR3 sequence (DNA): TGTGCCAGCAGCCAAGGACCCTTAACTGAAGCTTTCTTT. It encodes CASSQGPLTEAFF.

This chain uses TRBV20-1 with TRBJ2-2, with 8 bases fitting TRBD2. Germline assignment: CDR1 DFQATT and CDR2 SNEGSKA (reference sequence). This CDR3 is 14 amino acids long. The junction had 6 bases not matched to a gene; V was cut back by 5 bases and J by 4 bases. Written as DNA, the CDR3 is TGCAGTGCTGAGGAGCGGGGGAGCACCGGGGAGCTGTTTTTT. Translated, it gives CSAEERGSTGELFF.

This chain connects TRBV28 to TRBJ1-1; tentatively, D is TRBD1 (5 bases). The CDR3 has 12 amino acids. The germline V and J ends were trimmed by 1 base and 10 bases, with 10 bases remaining between them. Germline CDR1 reads MDHEN; CDR2 reads SYDVKM. In DNA form, the CDR3 reads TGTGCCAGCAGTTTATTTGGGGCTGGAGCTTTCTTT. Translating gives CASSLFGAGAFF.

The chain joins TRBV25-1 to TRBJ2-7, with D possibly matching TRBD2 (6 bases). CDR3 length: 16 amino acids. From germline, CDR1 is MGHDK and CDR2 SYGVNS. Trimming took 3 bases from V and 2 from J, leaving 17 bases between them. CDR3 nucleotide sequence: TGTGCCAGCAGTGATAGCCGTGGGGACTTCCCCTACGAGCAGTACTTC. Amino acid sequence: CASSDSRGDFPYEQYF.

This clonotype was seen repeatedly, ten times or more. The chain has TRBV12-3 or TRBV12-4 and TRBJ2-1; 8 bases map to TRBD2. Germline trimming cut 3 bases from V and 0 bases from J; bases unmatched to any gene: 4. This CDR3 is 16 amino acids long. The chain's CDR3 is CASSFVAGSSYNEQFF. In nucleotides, the CDR3 is TGTGCCAGCAGTTTCGTAGCGGGGAGCTCCTACAATGAGCAGTTCTTC.

The chain couples TRBV6-1 to TRBJ1-1; tentative D call: TRBD1 (6 bases). CDR3 length: 14 residues. Deletions cut 7 bases from V and 3 bases from J, with 15 bases between. Germline values: CDR1 MNHNS, CDR2 SASEGT. CDR3 region: CASKGGEGYTEAFF. In nucleotides, the CDR3 is TGTGCCAGCAAGGGGGGGGAGGGATACACTGAAGCTTTCTTT.

This clonotype has a handful of counts. This chain connects TRBV29-1 to TRBJ2-5, with D uncertain. Germline CDR1 and CDR2: SQVTM and ANQGSEA. Trimming shortened V by 1 base and J by 0 bases, and 9 bases separated the two germline ends. This CDR3 region has 14 residues. CDR3 sequence reads: CSVEGSHNQETQYF. The CDR3, as DNA: TGCAGCGTTGAAGGGAGTCACAACCAAGAGACCCAGTACTTC.

This chain joins TRBV18 and TRBJ1-5; 7 bases are shared with TRBD1. From germline, CDR1 is KGHSH and CDR2 LQKENI. Losses at the gene ends were 4 bases for V and 7 bases for J; bases not matched to a gene: 13. The CDR3 has 16 residues. This CDR3 reads CASSLRQGEVGQPQHF. The CDR3 DNA sequence: TGTGCCAGCTCACTCCGACAGGGAGAGGTTGGGCAGCCCCAGCATTTT.

This clonotype was found a few times. This chain uses TRBV20-1 with TRBJ2-7, with D perhaps TRBD1 (5 bases). This CDR3 contains 13 residues. Germline CDR1 is DFQATT and CDR2 is SNEGSKA (reference sequence). Between the trimmed V and J ends, which lost 4 bases and 3 bases, there was a span of 13 bases. The CDR3 region has the DNA TGCAGTGCTATATGGACAACCAACTACGAGCAGTACTTC. It yields the protein CSAIWTTNYEQYF.

The sample holds one count of this clonotype. One end of the junction varies from germline; a read error may be responsible. V and J are TRBV10-3 and TRBJ2-7, with D tentatively TRBD1 or TRBD2 (6 bases each). Germline CDR1 is ENHRY and CDR2 is SYGVKD. CDR3 length: 13 amino acids. CDR3 DNA sequence: TGTGCCAGCAGTGAGGAGGGGGCCTACGAGCAGTACTTC. This gives the protein CASSEEGAYEQYF.

This clonotype was picked up a small number of times. The chain carries TRBV6-5 and TRBJ2-7; D is ambiguous. Trimming left V 5 bases short and J 4 bases short, with 9 bases between. The CDR3 is 12 amino acids. Per the germline V gene, CDR1 is MNHEY and CDR2 is SVGAGI. CDR3 nucleotides: TGTGCCAGCAGTCCGACACATTACGAGCAGTACTTC. Translated: CASSPTHYEQYF.

The chain combines TRBV2 with TRBJ1-4; no clear D gene. Per germline, CDR1 SNHLY and CDR2 FYNNEI. Trimming removed 0 bases from V and 7 bases from J, with 9 bases in between. The CDR3 has 14 residues. This chain's CDR3 is CASSEASAGEKLFF. CDR3 in DNA: TGTGCCAGCAGTGAAGCCTCCGCTGGTGAAAAACTGTTTTTT. The full variable domain, rest sourced from reference TRBV2 and TRBJ1-4, is EPEVTQTPSHQVTQMGQEVILRCVPISNHLYFYWYRQILGQKVEFLVSFYNNEISEKSEIFDDQFSVERPDGSNFTLKIRSTKLEDSAMYFCASSEASAGEKLFFGSGTQLSVL.

At least ten counts were recorded for this clonotype. The CDR3 DNA sequence: TGCAGCGTTGAGGACAAACTCACCGGGGAGCTGTTTTTT. Protein: CSVEDKLTGELFF. The chain recombines TRBV29-1 with TRBJ2-2; the D gene is possibly TRBD1 (5 bases). The V gene lost 3 bases and the J gene lost 4 bases, with 9 bases spanning the gap. Germline V gives CDR1 SQVTM, CDR2 ANQGSEA. This CDR3 contains 13 residues.

V and J are TRBV20-1 and TRBJ2-1; 7 bases map to TRBD2. The CDR3 is 15 residues long. From germline, CDR1 is DFQATT and CDR2 SNEGSKA (reference sequence). The V and J ends lost 6 bases and 6 bases, in that order; junction bases with no gene match: 14. CDR3 DNA sequence: TGCAGTGCATACCCTTCAGCGGGATGGCCCAATGAGCAGTTCTTC. The encoded protein is CSAYPSAGWPNEQFF.

This clonotype was recorded a few times. The DNA of the CDR3 is TGCAGCGTTGTAGGGGGCTGGGATACGCAGTATTTT. This sequence encodes CSVVGGWDTQYF. The chain carries TRBV29-1 and TRBJ2-3; 7 nucleotides line up with TRBD1. After removal of 4 bases from V and 6 bases from J, the junction contained 4 bases not matched to a gene. The CDR3 length is 12 residues. CDR1 is SQVTM and CDR2 is ANQGSEA in the germline V gene.

This clonotype was picked up a small number of times. CDR3 sequence reads: CSARVRTANQAFF. DNA of the CDR3: TGCAGTGCTAGAGTAAGGACAGCAAATCAGGCTTTCTTT. This chain connects TRBV20-1 to TRBJ1-1, with D tentatively TRBD1 (6 bases). Trimming pared 1 base from V and 11 bases from J, leaving 17 bases between. CDR3 length equals 13 residues. Germline-derived CDR1 and CDR2 are DFQATT and SNEGSKA (reference sequence).

The sample holds a few counts of this clonotype. The J gene is TRBJ2-7, the V gene TRBV20-1; 12 nucleotides match TRBD2. Germline CDR1 is DFQATT and CDR2 is SNEGSKA (reference sequence). The CDR3 loop spans 15 amino acids. J lost 6 bases, V lost 0 bases, and 6 bases had no gene match. This CDR3 is CSARDEASGRGEQYF. In nucleotides, the CDR3 is TGCAGTGCTAGAGATGAGGCTAGCGGGAGGGGCGAGCAGTACTTC.

Only a few counts were recorded for this clonotype. This sequence joins TRBV29-1 and TRBJ2-7, with 8 positions matching TRBD1. There are 13 residues in the CDR3. CDR1 is SQVTM and CDR2 is ANQGSEA in the germline V gene. With V trimmed by 6 bases and J by 6 bases, 10 bases remained unmatched. In DNA form, the CDR3 reads TGCAGCGTCGAGATGACAGGGGCAGGCGAGCAGTACTTC. Its translation: CSVEMTGAGEQYF.

Many counts were recorded for this clonotype. The V gene is TRBV29-1, the J gene TRBJ2-1; TRBD1 aligns across 11 bases. Germline CDR1 and CDR2: SQVTM and ANQGSEA. The CDR3 extends over 15 amino acids. V was pared by 3 bases and J by 7 bases, with 8 bases of the junction left unmatched. The CDR3 reads CSVEAPGQGDNEQFF. The CDR3 region has the DNA TGCAGCGTTGAGGCGCCGGGACAGGGGGATAATGAGCAGTTCTTC.

The J gene is TRBJ2-3, the V gene TRBV3-1; 14 nucleotides line up with TRBD2. CDR3 length equals 18 residues. CDR1 is LGHDT and CDR2 is YNNKEL in the germline V gene (reference sequence). J lost 0 bases, V lost 5 bases, and 7 bases had no gene match. CDR3 DNA sequence: TGTGCCAGCAGCGGACTAGCGGGAGGCCAGACTAGCACAGATACGCAGTATTTT. Residues: CASSGLAGGQTSTDTQYF.

V usage is TRBV2 and J usage is TRBJ1-1, with a tentative D call TRBD1 (5 bases). The CDR3 length is 13 residues. Deletions cut 8 bases from V and 4 bases from J, with 14 bases between. The V gene's germline CDR1 is SNHLY and CDR2 FYNNEI. CDR3 sequence reads: CASVLVGGTEAFF. The CDR3 DNA is TGTGCCAGCGTGCTGGTTGGGGGCACTGAAGCTTTCTTT.

This clonotype was observed at least ten times. This chain links TRBV28 with TRBJ1-1, with D maybe TRBD1 (5 bases). V was pared by 6 bases and J by 3 bases, with 26 bases between. The CDR3 consists of 18 residues. Germline V CDR1 and CDR2: MDHEN, SYDVKM. CDR3 sequence reads: CASSLRGWSGGRDTEAFF. The CDR3 region has the DNA TGTGCCAGCAGCCTCCGGGGTTGGAGTGGGGGTCGGGACACTGAAGCTTTCTTT.

In this sample, this clonotype turned up a few times. V and J are TRBV5-6 and TRBJ2-1; D might be TRBD2 (6 bases). The germline V and J ends were trimmed by 1 base and 8 bases, with 16 bases remaining between them. The CDR3 has 15 residues. The germline V gene has CDR1 SGHDT and CDR2 YYEEEE. The CDR3 loop is CASSLSGSLAHEQFF. The CDR3, as DNA: TGTGCCAGCAGCTTGTCCGGGAGTTTGGCACATGAGCAGTTCTTC.

The J gene is TRBJ2-3, the V gene TRBV3-1, with 7 nucleotides matching TRBD2. The germline V gene has CDR1 LGHDT and CDR2 YNNKEL (reference sequence). J gave up 3 bases and V 4 bases, and 13 bases lay outside the gene matches. This CDR3 has 17 residues. The CDR3, as DNA: TGTGCCAGCAGCCCTCCCCCCCTAGCGGTCCCTACAGATACGCAGTATTTT. This sequence encodes CASSPPPLAVPTDTQYF.